This record covers a single TCR beta chain. Its antigen is not identified. The record originates from a study of T cell responses to AZD1222 COVID-19 vaccine. Study observations and caveats: Donors skewed white British and female; clonal diversity was possibly underestimated. Spike regions recognized by vaccine-associated CD4 TCRs spanned the protein, led by 160-218 and 743-854.

Germline loops: CDR1 MDHEN, CDR2 SYDVKM. The CDR3 consists of 12 residues. The ends were cut back, 1 base at V and 6 bases at J, with 4 bases in the middle. Here immunoSEQ multiplex PCR was the method, and the copy in TCRdb shows in-frame clones only, minus some. In the table there are some 100,000 clones, roughly 89% of which are singletons. The sequences come from peripheral blood, collected on day 0 of AZD1222 vaccination. The gene calls are TRBV28 and TRBJ1-5; D ambiguous. The clonotype comes from an adult in good health. In nucleotides, the CDR3 is TGTGCCAGCAGTTTATTAGTTCAGCCCCAGCATTTT. Its translation: CASSLLVQPQHF.